The entry that follows covers one TCR beta chain sequence. This clonotype was seen only a few times. Its antigen is unknown. No much larger clone exists at a distance of one base, and base qualities are not known. The TCR beta CDR3 regions were amplified from RNA transcripts. The TCR CDR3 was subjected to a first round of RT-PCR using the HTBI primer set and the Qiagen OneStep RT-PCR kit. Libraries were constructed in a second round of multiplex PCR, after which size selection and purification were performed. Paired-end sequencing of the libraries was performed with 100 bp reads on an Illumina HiSeq2000. Regarding the original processing steps: SOAPnuke was used to process the raw data, throwing out any read that contained adapters or uncalled bases, had a mean Phred below 15, or lacked an exact constant-primer or identifier match. COPE v1.2.5 was used to merge the high-quality paired reads, and each unique nucleotide sequence was defined as a clonotype. MiTCR v1.1 was used to align clonotypes to the IMGT TRBV, TRBD and TRBJ reference segments. The analysis included only V-J combinations with a frequency above 0.0001, which together covered around 99% of the repertoires. The TCS score was defined as F50 (clonal expansion) divided by E x V (chaos), with BLOSUM62-based TCRdist calculated between CDR3 peptides within each V-J. Welch's t-statistics and random forest reduced fewer than 550 V-J features to 13, which were used in a naive Bayes classifier (R e1071). TCRdb passed the public sequencing reads through fastp at Q25 and MiXCR, retaining productive beta sequences. Rows with a matching CDR3 protein are joined into one entry that keeps the most common DNA and genes. These V and J calls are TCRdb output, not the study's own analysis. In this sample the table shows about 500,000 distinct CDR3 sequences, over 15% of which occur a single time. About 17% of the sample goes to the ten largest clones.

The trim is 1 base for V and 5 bases for J, with a gap of 11 bases between the germline ends. The CDR3 numbers 15 residues from cysteine through phenylalanine. The retained sequence is limited to the CDR3, 45 bases, with the frame set at the first base. Reading the germline V gene gives CDR1 LGHNA and CDR2 YSLEER. Stable Graves' hyperthyroidism was defined as no progression to ophthalmopathy during 18 months of follow-up. Hyperthyroidism patients were aged 18 to 65 years and newly diagnosed, with disease duration of less than 2 months. Exclusion was applied to patients with uncontrolled infections, other autoimmune diseases, pregnancy or lactation. Diagnoses were based on clinical symptoms, serum thyroxine and TRAb, thyroid ultrasound and orbital computed tomography. Ficoll-Paque density gradient centrifugation was used to isolate PBMCs from 8 to 10 ml of fresh peripheral blood. Trizol reagent was used to extract total RNA, and RNA quality was then checked on an Agilent 2100 Bioanalyzer.

The entry originates in a study of T cells in Graves' hyperthyroidism and ophthalmopathy (dated by TCRdb to the late 2010s). Study-level background: Peripheral blood was collected at initial diagnosis, before any treatment. An independent validation cohort of 18 to 20 hyperthyroidism patients and 17 patients who later progressed to ophthalmopathy tested prospective prediction of ophthalmopathy. TCR V-J signatures able to tell the groups apart were searched for in a discovery cohort of about a hundred patients, of whom more than 40 had Graves' ophthalmopathy and 55 to 65 had stable Graves' hyperthyroidism. Once sampling was done, hyperthyroidism patients were given methimazole at a starting dose of 30 mg daily, whereas ophthalmopathy patients were given high-dose intravenous methylprednisolone. For training and testing, the 100 or so patients in the discovery cohort were randomly divided in a 7:3 ratio. In over five Graves' hyperthyroidism patients, the study also compared T-cell repertoires from thyroid tissue with T-cell repertoires from blood. The paper describes TCR Vbeta CDR3 sequencing of roughly 130 peripheral blood samples, made up of approximately 40 ophthalmopathy patients, 70 to 75 hyperthyroidism patients and roughly 17 progressor patients. Findings and caveats that apply to the study as a whole: Sample size was not statistically predetermined, and investigators were not blinded to group allocation. During validation, the model predicted progression to ophthalmopathy a median of approximately 6 months ahead of onset, with roughly 65% sensitivity and around 73% specificity. A 13 V-J signature model separated ophthalmopathy from stable hyperthyroidism, with over 85% sensitivity and 81.08% specificity in cross-validation and 80%/75% in testing. Most expanded thyroid clonotypes (frequency above 0.001) were also detected in blood, suggesting blood repertoires may reflect thyroid immune responses.

The sequencing sample was made of blood. The V and J genes are TRBV4-3 and TRBJ1-4, with the identity of the D gene unclear. The sequence was collected from a young woman with Graves' hyperthyroidism. DNA sequence: TGCGCCAGCAGCCAAGCGGTTGGAACAAATGAAAAACTGTTTTTT. It translates to CASSQAVGTNEKLFF.